The clone carrying this T cell receptor (beta chain) was counted a single time. Its antigen remains unidentified. The sample comes from a study of cytomegalovirus exposure and HLA in healthy donors. Study results and limitations: A later analysis found first-cohort TCR clusters tended to co-occur in the approximately 110 validation repertoires. High specificity and sensitivity for cytomegalovirus status were reported for the classifier. Researchers catalogued approximately 170 TCR beta chains as cytomegalovirus-associated.

The method was immunoSEQ multiplex PCR; TCRdb's version includes in-frame clones alone and lacks a portion of them. The sample contains some 100,000 clones, 86% of which appear only once. CDR1 and CDR2 from the germline V gene are SGHAT and FQNNGV. The CDR3 extends over 13 amino acids. Trimming removed 3 bases from V and 2 bases from J, with 5 bases in between. The donors were part of the validation cohort of 120 or so subjects. That cohort was separate from the first cohort, which comprised fewer than 800 subjects. This TCR derives from a man between 18 and 29 years old in good health and CMV-seronegative. Source material: PBMCs. This chain joins TRBV11-2 and TRBJ1-5, with no clear D. The CDR3 is CASSLGRNQPQHF. The CDR3 coding sequence is TGTGCCAGCAGCTTGGGCCGCAATCAGCCCCAGCATTTT. Full variable domain (outside the CDR3, taken from reference TRBV11-2 and TRBJ1-5): EAGVAQSPRYKIIEKRQSVAFWCNPISGHATLYWYQQILGQGPKLLIQFQNNGVVDDSQLPKDRFSAERLKGVDSTLKIQPAKLEDSAVYLCASSLGRNQPQHFGDGTRLSIL.